These 21 T cell receptor beta chains share one sample of origin, sequenced in a study of identical twins. TCRdb independently ran MiXCR on the 5' RACE reads; one entry per CDR3 protein. Here the sample spans 1.5 million or so distinct CDR3 sequences, about 32% being singletons. Specimen: cord blood. These receptors all stem from a newborn girl in good health.

This clonotype was observed a few times. CDR3 nucleotides: TGCGCCAGCAGCGTTCTTGGGCTGAGACCCTACGAGCAGTACTTC. This sequence encodes CASSVLGLRPYEQYF. The V call is TRBV5-1, the J call TRBJ2-7; no reliable D call. Germline loops: CDR1 SGHRS, CDR2 YFSETQ. Trimming left V 4 bases short and J 2 bases short, with 16 bases between. The CDR3 spans 15 residues. Full variable domain (outside the CDR3, taken from reference TRBV5-1 and TRBJ2-7): KAGVTQTPRYLIKTRGQQVTLSCSPISGHRSVSWYQQTPGQGLQFLFEYFSETQRNKGNFPGRFSGRQFSNSRSEMNVSTLELGDSALYLCASSVLGLRPYEQYFGPGTRLTVT.

V is TRBV7-2 and J is TRBJ2-5; 12 nucleotides align to TRBD2. The trim removed 1 base at V and 3 bases at J, leaving 6 bases unmatched. Germline loops: CDR1 SGHTA, CDR2 FQGNSA. The CDR3 has 17 amino acids. The CDR3 coding sequence is TGTGCCAGCAGCTTAGGAGGGCTAGCGGGGGGGAAAGAGACCCAGTACTTC. It translates to CASSLGGLAGGKETQYF.

In the case of this clonotype: Given a much more abundant clone one base away, this may be a read error. The chain combines TRBV20-1 with TRBJ1-5; D unresolved. CDR1 and CDR2 from the germline V gene are DFQATT and SNEGSKA (reference sequence). The CDR3 contains 17 residues. The CDR3 protein is CSARDLVTAHSNQPQNF. Written as DNA, the CDR3 is TGCAGTGCTAGAGATCTTGTCACAGCCCATAGCAATCAGCCCCAGAATTTT.

The V call is TRBV27, the J call TRBJ1-5, with no clear D. V gave up 6 bases and J gave up 2 bases, with 11 bases separating them. There are 14 residues in the CDR3. Germline V gene lookup returns CDR1 MNHEY and CDR2 SMNVEV (reference sequence). CDR3 region: CASRFRRGNQPQHF. CDR3 sequence (DNA): TGTGCCAGCAGGTTCCGGCGGGGCAATCAGCCCCAGCATTTT.

This sequence joins TRBV3-1 and TRBJ2-7, with unresolved D. V was shortened by 1 base and J by 1 base, with 11 bases between the two germline ends. This CDR3 region has 15 residues. The germline gives CDR1 LGHDT, CDR2 YNNKEL (reference sequence). The CDR3 protein is CASSQGPARSYEQYF. CDR3 nucleotide sequence: TGTGCCAGCAGCCAAGGTCCGGCCAGGTCCTACGAGCAGTACTTC.

This clonotype has only a few counts. The gene calls are TRBV28 and TRBJ1-6, with a weak D call TRBD1 (6 bases). From germline, CDR1 is MDHEN and CDR2 SYDVKM. CDR3 length equals 15 residues. V dropped 6 bases and J dropped 10 bases, with 19 bases sitting between them. The CDR3 spells CASSPPGAAYSPLHF. CDR3 sequence (DNA): TGTGCCAGCAGCCCACCGGGGGCCGCTTACTCACCCCTCCACTTT. Combining the CDR3 with reference TRBV28 and TRBJ1-6 gives the whole variable domain DVKVTQSSRYLVKRTGEKVFLECVQDMDHENMFWYRQDPGLGLRLIYFSYDVKMKEKGDIPEGYSVSREKKERFSLILESASTNQTSMYLCASSPPGAAYSPLHFGNGTRLTVT.

The V gene is TRBV6-4, the J gene TRBJ2-3; 8 nucleotides line up with TRBD2. The J segment lost 0 bases and the V segment lost 0 bases, leaving 5 bases of the junction unmatched. The germline gives CDR1 MRHNA, CDR2 SNTAGT. CDR3 length: 17 amino acids. Written as DNA, the CDR3 is TGTGCCAGCAGTGACTCGTTTTCTAGCGGGAGCACAGATACGCAGTATTTT. Its translation is CASSDSFSSGSTDTQYF.

In regard to this clonotype: The junction departs from germline at one end; a sequencing error may be responsible. The CDR3 nucleotides read TGCAGCGCTGAAGATCGGTCTTGGATAGAAACAAATGAGCAGTTCTTC. Amino acid sequence: CSAEDRSWIETNEQFF. This rearrangement joins TRBV29-1 to TRBJ2-1; D gene ambiguous. From germline, CDR1 is SQVTM and CDR2 ANQGSEA. This CDR3 has 16 residues.

Only a few counts were recorded for this clonotype. The rearrangement uses TRBV5-4 and TRBJ2-4; 7 bases are a match to TRBD2. Judging by the DNA end, TRBJ2-7 fits better; the J call may be wrong. Germline CDR1 SGHNT, CDR2 YYREEE (reference sequence). The CDR3 runs to 15 residues. For the CDR3, the DNA is TGTGCCAGCAGCCTGACTAGCATGGGTCGGTACGAGCAGTACTTC. This sequence encodes CASSLTSMGRYEQYF.

V and J are TRBV5-1 and TRBJ2-4, with 7 bases lining up with TRBD2. CDR1 is SGHRS and CDR2 is YFSETQ in the germline V gene. V was clipped by 0 bases and J by 2 bases; unmatched bases: 8. CDR3 length: 17 amino acids. CDR3: CASSLASLAASKNIQYF. The CDR3 coding sequence is TGCGCCAGCAGCTTGGCTTCCCTAGCGGCCTCCAAAAACATTCAGTACTTC.

This chain connects TRBV20-1 to TRBJ1-4; no clear D gene. The germline gives CDR1 DFQATT, CDR2 SNEGSKA (reference sequence). This CDR3 region has 11 residues. V was shortened by 0 bases and J by 16 bases, with 12 bases between the two germline ends. DNA of the CDR3: TGCAGTGCTAGAGACCACATCCGCAAGTTTTTT. Its translation: CSARDHIRKFF.

This clonotype has more than one count but fewer than ten. The chain carries TRBV13 and TRBJ1-4; no clear D gene. Germline assignment: CDR1 PRHDT and CDR2 FYEKMQ (reference sequence). The CDR3 runs 12 residues. Trimming cost V 4 bases and J 7 bases, with 7 bases left between them. CDR3 region: CASSSAGEKLFF. The CDR3 DNA is TGTGCCAGCAGCTCCGCGGGTGAAAAACTGTTTTTT.

This chain links TRBV28 with TRBJ1-5, with a tentative D call TRBD1 (6 bases). V lost 6 bases and J lost 2, with 14 bases in between. Per germline, CDR1 MDHEN and CDR2 SYDVKM. This CDR3 is 15 amino acids long. Written as DNA, the CDR3 is TGTGCCAGCAGGATTGACAGGCTACGCAATCAGCCCCAGCATTTT. It codes for CASRIDRLRNQPQHF.

This clonotype has at least ten counts. The genes are TRBV14 and TRBJ2-4; the D gene is possibly TRBD2 (6 bases). Between the trimmed V and J ends, which lost 5 bases and 13 bases, there was a span of 18 bases. Germline loops: CDR1 SGHDN, CDR2 FVKESK. The length of the CDR3 is 13 residues. The CDR3 loop reads CASSVTGTGQQYF. The CDR3 DNA is TGTGCCAGCAGCGTTACCGGGACTGGACAACAGTACTTC.

This chain joins TRBV4-2 and TRBJ1-5, with D uncertain. V shed 0 bases and J shed 5 bases, with 14 bases lying between them. The CDR3 has 16 amino acids. Per the germline V gene, CDR1 is LGHNA and CDR2 is YNFKEQ. The CDR3 reads CASSQEGRSIYQPQHF. In nucleotides, the CDR3 is TGTGCCAGCAGCCAAGAGGGAAGGTCTATCTATCAGCCCCAGCATTTT.

This clonotype was detected a few times. The chain joins TRBV10-3 to TRBJ2-1, with 7 bases that match TRBD1. Trimming cost V 6 bases and J 6 bases; bases outside gene matches: 11. In germline, CDR1 is ENHRY, CDR2 SYGVKD. The CDR3 consists of 15 residues. This chain's CDR3 is CAIREDRLTGNEQFF. The CDR3, as DNA: TGTGCCATCAGGGAGGACAGGTTGACGGGCAATGAGCAGTTCTTC.

This rearrangement joins TRBV27 to TRBJ2-7; D possibly corresponds to TRBD2 (7 bases). Germline CDR1 reads MNHEY; CDR2 reads SMNVEV (reference sequence). The V gene lost 0 bases and the J gene lost 7 bases, with 34 bases spanning the gap. The CDR3 has 21 amino acids. CDR3 sequence: CASSLSEHRPKGGGTYNEQYF. The CDR3 DNA reads TGTGCCAGCAGTTTATCGGAACACAGACCCAAAGGGGGAGGGACCTACAATGAGCAGTACTTC.

This clonotype was observed a few times. V and J are TRBV20-1 and TRBJ2-7; TRBD1 aligns across 8 bases. Germline CDR1 and CDR2: DFQATT and SNEGSKA (reference sequence). The CDR3 consists of 14 residues. V gave up 0 bases and J gave up 4 bases; unmatched junction bases: 5. CDR3 bases: TGCAGTGCTAGAGATAGCAGGGGGCGATACGAGCAGTACTTC. The encoded protein is CSARDSRGRYEQYF.

This rearrangement joins TRBV12-3 or TRBV12-4 to TRBJ1-1; D uncertain. CDR3 length: 15 residues. V lost 1 base to trimming and J lost 4 bases, with 13 bases between them. The CDR3 nucleotides read TGTGCCAGCAGTTTAGTGCCGGGCGCGGGCACTGAAGCTTTCTTT. Translation gives CASSLVPGAGTEAFF.

The gene calls are TRBV5-6 and TRBJ2-5; D assignment may be TRBD1 or TRBD2 (5 bases each). V lost 10 bases, J lost 11 bases, and 24 bases lay in between. The CDR3 sequence is 13 residues long. Germline-derived CDR1 and CDR2 are SGHDT and YYEEEE. CDR3 bases: TGTGCCTCGGTCCGGGACCGGATGCATGAGCAGTACTTC. Protein sequence: CASVRDRMHEQYF.

This clonotype was detected only a few times. The chain joins TRBV12-3 or TRBV12-4 to TRBJ1-2; unclear D gene. V shed 3 bases and J shed 2 bases, with 13 bases lying between them. The CDR3 runs 15 residues. This CDR3 is CASSLLWAGNYGYTF. The CDR3 coding sequence is TGTGCCAGCAGTTTGTTATGGGCGGGGAACTATGGCTACACCTTC.